The 10 T cell receptor beta chains below all came from one sample that was sequenced in a study of T cell repertoires in cytomegalovirus infection. Via MiXCR, TCRdb re-called the reads, giving one row per CDR3 protein. The sample comprises about 700,000 distinct CDR3 sequences, around 32% of which are singletons, and roughly 20% rests with the top ten. Antigens of these TCRs are unknown. The sequencing used cultured PBMCs, collected from culture after CMV antigen stimulation. These receptors were collected from a human donor in good health (CMV status not recorded). Some clones in this sample may be carry-over from other donors' samples.

The chain uses TRBV27 and TRBJ1-1; D uncertain. V shed 5 bases and J shed 3 bases, with 19 bases lying between them. CDR1 is MNHEY, CDR2 SMNVEV, per germline (reference sequence). The CDR3 sequence is 16 residues long. The CDR3 DNA reads TGTGCCAGCAGTCCCATAGTTGCCGACGCATACACTGAAGCTTTCTTT. Translation gives CASSPIVADAYTEAFF.

The chain employs TRBV27 and TRBJ2-1; the D gene could be TRBD1 or TRBD2 (5 bases each). The CDR3 is 13 amino acids. The ends were cut back, 6 bases at V and 10 bases at J, with 16 bases in the middle. Germline values: CDR1 MNHEY, CDR2 SMNVEV (reference sequence). CDR3 DNA: TGTGCCAGCAGGGGGGACGTACAATGGGAGCAGTTCTTC. Amino acids: CASRGDVQWEQFF.

This clonotype was picked up a small number of times. The V and J genes are TRBV20-1 and TRBJ2-3, with 7 bases matching TRBD1. After removal of 6 bases from V and 0 bases from J, the junction contained 12 bases not matched to a gene. Germline V gives CDR1 DFQATT, CDR2 SNEGSKA (reference sequence). The CDR3 covers 16 residues. The CDR3 bases are TGCAGTGCCGCTACCGCCGGACAGGCTAGCACAGATACGCAGTATTTT. Protein sequence: CSAATAGQASTDTQYF.

A few counts support this clonotype. One end of the junction varies from germline; a read error may be responsible. The V and J genes are TRBV4-3 and TRBJ2-5; the match to TRBD2 covers 14 bases. CDR1 and CDR2 (germline): LGHNA, YSLEER. The CDR3 is 15 residues long. CDR3 in DNA: TGCGCCAGCAGCCCCCGGGGACTAGCGGGAGAGGCCCAGTACTTC. It specifies CASSPRGLAGEAQYF.

This clonotype was detected a few times. The gene calls are TRBV6-2 or TRBV6-3 and TRBJ1-1, with D maybe TRBD1 (6 bases). The germline gives CDR1 MNHEY, CDR2 SVGEGT. V lost 6 bases, J lost 1 base, and 15 bases lay in between. This CDR3 is 15 amino acids long. DNA of the CDR3: TGTGCCAGCAGCCACGGTGGGGGCCAGAACACTGAAGCTTTCTTT. As protein: CASSHGGGQNTEAFF.

On this clonotype: Germline and junction disagree at one end, which may indicate a read error. CDR3 nucleotides: TGTGCCAGCAGCTCACCCCATGCCTACGATCAGTACTTC. Amino acid sequence: CASSSPHAYDQYF. The chain recombines TRBV7-2 with TRBJ2-7, with D unresolved. CDR1 and CDR2 from the germline V gene are SGHTA and FQGNSA. The CDR3 has 13 residues.

The chain couples TRBV5-1 to TRBJ2-7; TRBD1 agrees at 8 bases. This CDR3 contains 14 residues. Unmatched junction bases numbered 4, after V lost 2 bases and J lost 3 bases. Germline assignment: CDR1 SGHRS and CDR2 YFSETQ. CDR3 in amino acids: CASSFRTGNYEQYF. CDR3 DNA sequence: TGCGCCAGCAGCTTCCGGACAGGGAACTACGAGCAGTACTTC.

The genes are TRBV5-1 and TRBJ1-4, with D perhaps matching TRBD1 (6 bases). The V end was cut by 0 bases, the J end by 8 bases, with 14 bases between. Germline loops: CDR1 SGHRS, CDR2 YFSETQ. The CDR3 runs 15 residues. CDR3 protein: CASSLEGGFEEKLFF. The CDR3 DNA sequence: TGCGCCAGCAGCTTGGAGGGGGGGTTCGAAGAAAAACTGTTTTTT.

This clonotype has just a few counts. The genes are TRBV12-3 or TRBV12-4 and TRBJ2-1, with 7 bases matching TRBD2. Trimming cost V 5 bases and J 1 base; bases outside gene matches: 8. The CDR3 totals 16 residues. The CDR3 region has the DNA TGTGCCAGCAGTCCGTTACGGGAGGCTTCCTACAATGAGCAGTTCTTC. This codes for CASSPLREASYNEQFF.

This rearrangement joins TRBV2 to TRBJ2-6; D gene ambiguous. Germline CDR1 reads SNHLY; CDR2 reads FYNNEI. There are 14 residues in the CDR3. Trimming cost V 2 bases and J 0 bases, with 2 bases left between them. CDR3 DNA: TGTGCCAGCAGTGAAACCTCTGGGGCCAACGTCCTGACTTTC. Its translation is CASSETSGANVLTF.